What follows are 21 T cell receptor beta chains derived from one specimen sequenced in a study of cytomegalovirus exposure and HLA in healthy donors. Clones were read by immunoSEQ multiplex PCR, and TCRdb kept only the in-frame ones, dropping some. The sample lists tens of thousands of clones, 70% to 90% occurring once. The material sequenced was PBMCs. These receptors were collected from a woman younger than 30 in good health and CMV-seropositive.

The chain employs TRBV5-8 and TRBJ1-2; 7 positions agree with TRBD1. Germline loops: CDR1 SGHTS, CDR2 YDEGEE. The CDR3 has 14 residues. After removal of 2 bases from V and 2 bases from J, the junction contained 3 bases not matched to a gene. The CDR3 nucleotides are TGTGCCAGCAGCTTTGACAGGGTCAACTATGGCTACACCTTC. It translates to CASSFDRVNYGYTF.

This sequence joins TRBV7-9 and TRBJ2-3; the match to TRBD2 covers 7 bases. Trimming took 11 bases from V and 1 from J; bases not matched to a gene: 6. Germline lookup yields CDR1 SEHNR and CDR2 FQNEAQ (reference sequence). This CDR3 has 13 residues. The CDR3 sequence: CAGSGEGTDTQYF. The CDR3 region has the DNA TGTGCCGGGAGCGGGGAGGGCACAGATACGCAGTATTTT.

This chain joins TRBV11-2 and TRBJ2-7; no reliable D call. CDR3 size: 12 residues. Germline CDR1 SGHAT, CDR2 FQNNGV. Between the trimmed V and J ends, which lost 2 bases and 4 bases, there was a span of 6 bases. The CDR3 nucleotides are TGTGCCAGCAGCTTATACGAGTACGAGCAGTACTTC. It yields the protein CASSLYEYEQYF.

This chain connects TRBV6-6 to TRBJ2-7, with D possibly matching TRBD1 (7 bases). Germline CDR1 MNHNY, CDR2 SVGAGI (reference sequence). The CDR3 spans 14 residues. Trimming stripped 2 bases from V and 1 base from J, with 9 bases between. CDR3 residues: CASSYQGGSYEQYF. The CDR3 bases are TGTGCCAGCAGTTACCAGGGGGGTTCCTACGAGCAGTACTTC.

The V and J genes are TRBV5-3 and TRBJ1-1; maybe TRBD1 (5 bases). TRBV5-3 is an ORF for which the function is uncertain. Trimming removed 4 bases from V and 3 bases from J, with 13 bases in between. The CDR3 extends over 14 amino acids. The CDR3 reads CARSDGGDDTEAFF. CDR3 coding DNA: TGTGCCAGAAGCGATGGGGGGGACGACACTGAAGCTTTCTTT.

The chain links TRBV30 to TRBJ1-6; D is uncertain. Between the trimmed V and J ends, which lost 4 bases and 3 bases, there was a span of 7 bases. The CDR3 sequence is 13 residues long. CDR1 and CDR2 (germline): GTSNPN, SVGIG (reference sequence). The CDR3 region has the DNA TGTGCCTGGACAGGATACTATAATTCACCCCTCCACTTT. Its protein product is CAWTGYYNSPLHF.

This clone was detected a few times. This chain links TRBV11-3 with TRBJ2-1; D call uncertain. V dropped 5 bases and J dropped 0 bases, with 8 bases sitting between them. CDR1 and CDR2 from the germline V gene are SGHNT and YENEEA. The CDR3 totals 14 residues. CDR3 sequence reads: CASSNLSSYNEQFF. The DNA for the CDR3 is TGTGCCAGCAGCAACCTGAGCTCCTACAATGAGCAGTTCTTC.

The chain recombines TRBV5-8 with TRBJ2-1, with TRBD1 identical over 11 bases. The germline V gene has CDR1 SGHTS and CDR2 YDEGEE. V lost 4 bases to trimming and J lost 2 bases; unmatched junction nucleotides: 2. The length of the CDR3 is 15 residues. CDR3 in DNA: TGTGCCAGCAGCCGGGGACAGGGGGCCTACAATGAGCAGTTCTTC. Its protein is CASSRGQGAYNEQFF.

The chain carries TRBV7-9 and TRBJ2-1; a weak D match, TRBD2 (6 bases). The germline V and J ends were trimmed by 5 bases and 10 bases, with 12 bases remaining between them. Germline CDR1 and CDR2: SEHNR and FQNEAQ (reference sequence). The CDR3 spans 12 residues. CDR3 in amino acids: CASSPIRGEQFF. CDR3 nucleotides: TGTGCCAGCAGCCCTATTCGGGGGGAGCAGTTCTTC.

V usage is TRBV4-1 and J usage is TRBJ1-5; D is uncertain. Deletions cut 0 bases from V and 2 bases from J, with 14 bases between. CDR3 length equals 17 residues. Germline CDR1 is MGHRA and CDR2 is YSYEKL. The CDR3 spells CASSQDIPGFGNQPQHF. CDR3 DNA sequence: TGCGCCAGCAGCCAAGATATCCCGGGGTTCGGCAATCAGCCCCAGCATTTT.

J is TRBJ2-1 and V is TRBV7-8, with 11 bases matching TRBD1. The CDR3 consists of 16 residues. V lost 5 bases, J lost 5 bases, and 8 bases stayed unmatched. Germline CDR1 is SGHVS and CDR2 is FQNEAQ. In nucleotides, the CDR3 is TGTGCCAGCAGCCACCGGGACAGGGGGTTCAACAATGAGCAGTTCTTC. This gives the protein CASSHRDRGFNNEQFF.

The V call is TRBV11-2, the J call TRBJ2-1; weak D call: TRBD1 (5 bases). The V gene lost 1 base and the J gene lost 4 bases, with 11 bases spanning the gap. The CDR3 is 15 amino acids. Per the germline V gene, CDR1 is SGHAT and CDR2 is FQNNGV. CDR3 sequence (DNA): TGTGCCAGCAGCTTAGTAAGGGGCGGATACAATGAGCAGTTCTTC. Translation: CASSLVRGGYNEQFF. The full variable domain, in which reference TRBV11-2 and TRBJ2-1 provide the parts outside the CDR3, is EAGVAQSPRYKIIEKRQSVAFWCNPISGHATLYWYQQILGQGPKLLIQFQNNGVVDDSQLPKDRFSAERLKGVDSTLKIQPAKLEDSAVYLCASSLVRGGYNEQFFGPGTRLTVL.

V usage is TRBV7-9 and J usage is TRBJ1-2; D is possibly TRBD1 (5 bases). The CDR3 consists of 16 residues. Trimming stripped 0 bases from V and 6 bases from J, with 17 bases between. Per the germline V gene, CDR1 is SEHNR and CDR2 is FQNEAQ (reference sequence). The CDR3 loop reads CASSLAASEAGHGYTF. The CDR3, as DNA: TGTGCCAGCAGCTTAGCTGCGTCAGAGGCGGGGCATGGCTACACCTTC.

This rearrangement joins TRBV4-1 to TRBJ2-1, with D possibly being TRBD2 (5 bases). The CDR3 has 17 amino acids. Trimming removed 0 bases at V and 4 bases at J, with 16 bases between. Germline V gene lookup returns CDR1 MGHRA and CDR2 YSYEKL. CDR3 DNA sequence: TGCGCCAGCAGCCAAGATCTATTCACGGGGTCTTACAATGAGCAGTTCTTC. Encoded protein: CASSQDLFTGSYNEQFF.

As DNA, the CDR3 is TGTGCCAGCAGCCAAGAGTATCAAACTAAACTGTTTTTT. It specifies CASSQEYQTKLFF. V and J are TRBV4-2 and TRBJ1-4; no reliable D call. Trimming stripped 0 bases from V and 11 bases from J, with 10 bases between. This CDR3 spans 13 amino acids. Germline loops: CDR1 LGHNA, CDR2 YNFKEQ.

This clone showed up just a few times. The genes are TRBV19 and TRBJ2-2; 9 bases map to TRBD1. Trimming removed 0 bases from V and 6 bases from J; junction bases left unmatched: 2. From germline, CDR1 is LNHDA and CDR2 SQIVND (reference sequence). The CDR3 extends over 15 amino acids. The CDR3 region has the DNA TGTGCCAGTAGTATAGACACAGGGGGCCCCGGGGAGCTGTTTTTT. Encoded protein: CASSIDTGGPGELFF.

This chain links TRBV4-3 with TRBJ2-7; 7 bases map to TRBD1. V gave up 1 base and J gave up 0 bases; unmatched junction bases: 3. The CDR3 contains 15 residues. CDR1 LGHNA and CDR2 YSLEER come from the germline V gene. The CDR3 sequence: CASSQARDSSYEQYF. CDR3 bases: TGCGCCAGCAGCCAAGCCCGGGACAGCTCCTACGAGCAGTACTTC.

The chain couples TRBV5-5 to TRBJ2-7, with 11 bases aligning to TRBD2. Germline V CDR1 and CDR2: SGHKS, YYEKEE (reference sequence). After removal of 4 bases from V and 3 bases from J, the junction contained 6 bases not matched to a gene. The CDR3 totals 15 residues. The CDR3 loop is CASSGGTSGNYEQYF. CDR3 in DNA: TGTGCCAGCAGCGGGGGGACTAGCGGAAACTACGAGCAGTACTTC.

This chain uses TRBV4-1 with TRBJ1-4; TRBD1 agrees at 9 bases. J lost 7 bases, V lost 1 base, and 4 bases had no gene match. CDR3 length equals 15 residues. CDR1 and CDR2 from the germline V gene are MGHRA and YSYEKL. The CDR3 DNA is TGCGCCAGCAGCCAAGGCCCGGGACAGGGTGAAAAACTGTTTTTT. Amino acid sequence: CASSQGPGQGEKLFF.

This chain uses TRBV5-1 with TRBJ2-3, with D tentatively TRBD2 (5 bases). From germline, CDR1 is SGHRS and CDR2 YFSETQ. With 4 bases removed from V and 6 bases from J, the gap between germline ends came to 12 bases. The CDR3 is 13 amino acids. The CDR3 spells CASSLGLGDTQYF. The CDR3 DNA reads as TGCGCCAGCAGCCTCGGACTGGGCGATACGCAGTATTTT.

The rearrangement joins TRBV5-1 to TRBJ1-4; 9 nucleotides align to TRBD1. The CDR3 runs to 16 residues. The ends lost 4 bases at V and 5 bases at J; junction bases unmatched: 9. Germline V gives CDR1 SGHRS, CDR2 YFSETQ. CDR3 nucleotide sequence: TGCGCCAGCAGCCAAGCCACCGGGACAGGGAATGAAAAACTGTTTTTT. It specifies CASSQATGTGNEKLFF.